What follows are 24 T cell receptor beta chains derived from one specimen sequenced in a study of T cell responses to AZD1222 COVID-19 vaccine (dated by TCRdb to about 2021). Library generation was performed with the immunoSEQ multiplex PCR assay. This is the immuneACCESS table as TCRdb keeps it, with only in-frame sequences that have V and J called. A part of the clones is gone; compared with another copy, unresolved V genes explain less than half, and the rest is unexplained. The sample includes approximately 100,000 clones, with about 87% observed a single time. Clones ranked in the top ten supply around 3.2% of the sample. What the time point label conveys for this sample: baseline before first vaccination. This sample comprised peripheral blood, obtained on day 0 of AZD1222 vaccination. The receptors were sampled from an adult in good health.

The genes are TRBV7-9 and TRBJ1-4, with D uncertain. Germline V gives CDR1 SEHNR, CDR2 FQNEAQ (reference sequence). The length of the CDR3 is 13 residues. V was pared by 4 bases and J by 6 bases, with 9 bases between. The CDR3 DNA sequence: TGTGCCAGCAGCTCCCGGGGAGATGAAAAACTGTTTTTT. Amino acids: CASSSRGDEKLFF.

The chain couples TRBV27 to TRBJ2-1; 8 bases fit TRBD2. Germline values: CDR1 MNHEY, CDR2 SMNVEV (reference sequence). The V segment lost 3 bases and the J segment 3 bases; nucleotides outside the gene matches: 4. This CDR3 has 15 amino acids. This CDR3 is CASSLRLAGYNEQFF. The DNA for the CDR3 is TGTGCCAGCAGTTTGAGGCTAGCGGGCTACAATGAGCAGTTCTTC.

The J gene is TRBJ1-1, the V gene TRBV28; D gene uncertain. Germline-derived CDR1 and CDR2 are MDHEN and SYDVKM. The CDR3 consists of 11 residues. With 7 bases removed from V and 6 bases from J, the gap between germline ends came to 9 bases. CDR3 coding DNA: TGTGCCAGCACTGACTGGGCTGAAGCTTTCTTT. It specifies CASTDWAEAFF.

This chain connects TRBV6-1 to TRBJ1-5; D ambiguous. The CDR3 length is 16 residues. Germline V gene data show CDR1 as MNHNS and CDR2 as SASEGT. Trimming cost V 4 bases and J 1 base, with 14 bases left between them. The DNA for the CDR3 is TGTGCCAGCAGTGTTAACGGGCAGAGAAGCAATCAGCCCCAGCATTTT. Translating it yields CASSVNGQRSNQPQHF.

The chain recombines TRBV11-2 with TRBJ2-2; possible D gene TRBD2, 7 bases. V lost 3 bases and J lost 4, with 15 bases in between. Per the germline V gene, CDR1 is SGHAT and CDR2 is FQNNGV. The CDR3 totals 16 residues. In nucleotides, the CDR3 is TGTGCCAGCAGCTTTCGCCAGGGGAGGGGCACCGGGGAGCTGTTTTTT. This codes for CASSFRQGRGTGELFF.

The J gene is TRBJ1-1, the V gene TRBV27, with D tentatively TRBD1 (5 bases). Germline CDR1 MNHEY, CDR2 SMNVEV (reference sequence). Trimming took 6 bases from V and 5 from J, leaving 13 bases between them. There are 13 residues in the CDR3. The CDR3 DNA reads TGTGCCAGCAGATGGGGCGCAAGGACTGAAGCTTTCTTT. Translating gives CASRWGARTEAFF.

This chain connects TRBV27 to TRBJ1-1; D gene ambiguous. Germline V CDR1 and CDR2: MNHEY, SMNVEV (reference sequence). The length of the CDR3 is 15 residues. V was trimmed by 4 bases and J by 2 bases, leaving 14 bases between them. The CDR3 region has the DNA TGTGCCAGCAGTTCCATTACGTGGGCTAACACTGAAGCTTTCTTT. Amino acid sequence: CASSSITWANTEAFF.

This chain links TRBV28 with TRBJ1-2; perhaps TRBD1 as D (6 bases). Trimming cost V 5 bases and J 4 bases, with 11 bases left between them. CDR3 size: 13 residues. Germline-derived CDR1 and CDR2 are MDHEN and SYDVKM. The DNA for the CDR3 is TGTGCCAGCAGTGTCTCGGGGGCCTATGGCTACACCTTC. Protein product: CASSVSGAYGYTF.

The V call is TRBV2, the J call TRBJ1-2; D may be TRBD1 (6 bases). Germline CDR1 and CDR2: SNHLY and FYNNEI. CDR3 size: 14 residues. V was pared by 5 bases and J by 8 bases, with 18 bases between. The chain's CDR3 is CASSFRQRGSGYTF. CDR3 in DNA: TGTGCCAGCAGTTTCCGACAAAGGGGGAGCGGCTACACCTTC.

The chain combines TRBV5-1 with TRBJ2-1; 7 nucleotides line up with TRBD1. This CDR3 comprises 14 residues. V trimming: 1 base; J trimming: 5 bases; junction bases outside the gene matches: 3. Germline lookup yields CDR1 SGHRS and CDR2 YFSETQ. This CDR3 is CASSLQGVNNEQFF. The CDR3 DNA sequence: TGCGCCAGCAGCTTGCAGGGGGTCAACAATGAGCAGTTCTTC.

The chain is built from TRBV6-5 and TRBJ2-7; either TRBD1 or TRBD2 may supply D (5 bases each). This CDR3 is 14 amino acids long. Germline V gene lookup returns CDR1 MNHEY and CDR2 SVGAGI. Trimming stripped 7 bases from V and 0 bases from J, with 13 bases between. The CDR3 bases are TGTGCCAGCAACTCGGGGACCGCCTCCTACGAGCAGTACTTC. It translates to CASNSGTASYEQYF.

The chain joins TRBV12-3 or TRBV12-4 to TRBJ2-5; the D gene is possibly TRBD2 (6 bases). With 4 bases removed from V and 7 bases from J, the gap between germline ends came to 13 bases. The CDR3 extends over 13 amino acids. The CDR3, as DNA: TGTGCCAGCAGTTCTTCCTCGGGGGTGACCCAGTACTTC. Residues: CASSSSSGVTQYF.

The chain has TRBV5-1 and TRBJ2-2; D tentatively reads TRBD1 or TRBD2 (6 bases each). CDR3 size: 16 residues. Germline V gene data show CDR1 as SGHRS and CDR2 as YFSETQ. Trimming left V 0 bases short and J 5 bases short, with 14 bases between. CDR3 protein: CASSLAGGVGTGELFF. The CDR3 nucleotides are TGCGCCAGCAGCTTGGCCGGGGGCGTGGGAACCGGGGAGCTGTTTTTT.

This chain joins TRBV6-5 and TRBJ1-5; perhaps TRBD1 as D (6 bases). With 8 bases removed from V and 7 bases from J, the gap between germline ends came to 15 bases. The CDR3 contains 13 residues. Germline lookup yields CDR1 MNHEY and CDR2 SVGAGI. CDR3 DNA sequence: TGTGCCAGCGGCCCTATGGGGGGCCAGCCCCAGCATTTT. Encoded protein: CASGPMGGQPQHF.

CDR3 region: CASSPTGMNTEAFF. CDR3 DNA sequence: TGTGCCAGCTCGCCTACAGGAATGAACACTGAAGCTTTCTTT. The chain joins TRBV18 to TRBJ1-1; tentatively, D is TRBD1 (5 bases). V was cut by 6 bases and J by 0 bases, with 11 bases left in between. Germline-derived CDR1 and CDR2 are KGHSH and LQKENI. This CDR3 comprises 14 residues.

The chain combines TRBV27 with TRBJ2-7; D call uncertain. The CDR3 extends over 13 amino acids. V was clipped by 2 bases and J by 2 bases, with 7 bases between them. CDR1 is MNHEY and CDR2 is SMNVEV in the germline V gene (reference sequence). The CDR3 is CASSLTRAYEQYF. The DNA for the CDR3 is TGTGCCAGCAGTTTAACCAGAGCCTACGAGCAGTACTTC.

The V gene is TRBV4-3, the J gene TRBJ2-1, with D hard to call. The CDR3 contains 15 residues. V dropped 1 base and J dropped 0 bases, with 7 bases sitting between them. Germline loops: CDR1 LGHNA, CDR2 YSLEER. The CDR3 loop is CASSQVLSSYNEQFF. The CDR3 nucleotides read TGCGCCAGCAGCCAAGTCCTAAGCTCCTACAATGAGCAGTTCTTC.

This clone showed up just a few times. The rearrangement uses TRBV5-6 and TRBJ1-2, with 9 bases fitting TRBD1. The CDR3 extends over 13 amino acids. J lost 3 bases, V lost 3 bases, and 0 bases had no gene match. CDR1 SGHDT and CDR2 YYEEEE come from the germline V gene. CDR3 in amino acids: CASSWDRDYGYTF. The CDR3 nucleotides are TGTGCCAGCAGCTGGGACAGGGACTATGGCTACACCTTC.

This clone was counted between two and nine times. This sequence joins TRBV7-2 and TRBJ2-6; no clear D gene. This CDR3 comprises 16 residues. Trimming left V 0 bases short and J 3 bases short, with 9 bases between. The germline V gene encodes CDR1 SGHTA and CDR2 FQGNSA. The CDR3 reads CASSLASQGGANVLTF. The CDR3 DNA reads as TGTGCCAGCAGCTTAGCGTCTCAAGGTGGGGCCAACGTCCTGACTTTC.

This clone is a singleton in its sample. The rearrangement links TRBV18 to TRBJ2-2, with D possibly matching TRBD1 (6 bases). The CDR3 covers 15 residues. Looked up from germline, CDR1 is KGHSH and CDR2 is LQKENI. Trimming took 1 base from V and 0 from J, leaving 6 bases between them. The CDR3 sequence: CASSPQGANTGELFF. In nucleotides, the CDR3 is TGTGCCAGCTCACCACAGGGGGCGAACACCGGGGAGCTGTTTTTT.

The chain couples TRBV24-1 to TRBJ2-1, with 11 bases identical to TRBD1. This CDR3 region has 16 residues. V shed 4 bases and J 7 bases; nucleotides not matched to a gene: 8. Germline values: CDR1 KGHDR, CDR2 SFDVKD. CDR3 DNA sequence: TGTGCCACCAGTGACCCCGGGACAGGGGGTTGGAATGAGCAGTTCTTC. Its translation is CATSDPGTGGWNEQFF.

The chain employs TRBV14 and TRBJ1-5, with D tentatively TRBD1 (6 bases). The CDR3 extends over 13 amino acids. CDR1 is SGHDN, CDR2 FVKESK, per germline. Trimming stripped 4 bases from V and 11 bases from J, with 15 bases between. CDR3 amino acids: CASSRTAFVAQHF. As DNA, the CDR3 is TGTGCCAGCAGCCGGACAGCCTTTGTGGCCCAGCATTTT.

The gene calls are TRBV7-2 and TRBJ1-4; D is perhaps TRBD1 (5 bases). The CDR3 totals 16 residues. Germline values: CDR1 SGHTA, CDR2 FQGNSA. V was cut by 4 bases and J by 1 base, with 13 bases left in between. The CDR3 nucleotides are TGTGCCAGCAGCTCGCGCCCAAGGGGAACTAATGAAAAACTGTTTTTT. Its protein is CASSSRPRGTNEKLFF.

The chain uses TRBV5-4 and TRBJ2-3; D is unresolved. Trimming shortened V by 2 bases and J by 0 bases, and 10 bases separated the two germline ends. CDR1 is SGHNT, CDR2 YYREEE, per germline (reference sequence). The CDR3 contains 15 residues. CDR3 sequence: CASSLVGHSTDTQYF. The CDR3 coding sequence is TGTGCCAGCAGCTTAGTTGGGCACAGCACAGATACGCAGTATTTT.